This T cell receptor beta chain stems from a study of response to subunit inactivated influenza vaccine. In this sample, this clonotype turned up many times. TCRdb analysed the RT-PCR reads with MiXCR anew, one entry per CDR3 protein. The sample yields about 830,000 distinct CDR3 sequences, around 18% seen once. Germline V lookup: CDR1 SQVTM, CDR2 ANQGSEA. The CDR3 runs to 13 residues. V lost 5 bases, J lost 1 base, and 1 base stayed unmatched. This specimen was PBMCs from blood, taken more than 4 days after vaccination. The chain uses TRBV29-1 and TRBJ1-5, with 8 nucleotides matching TRBD1. The receptor's source is a man aged 45-65 years who received an inactivated influenza vaccine. CDR3 sequence: CSVRQGSNQPQHF. The CDR3 nucleotides read TGCAGCGTTCGACAGGGGAGCAATCAGCCCCAGCATTTT.